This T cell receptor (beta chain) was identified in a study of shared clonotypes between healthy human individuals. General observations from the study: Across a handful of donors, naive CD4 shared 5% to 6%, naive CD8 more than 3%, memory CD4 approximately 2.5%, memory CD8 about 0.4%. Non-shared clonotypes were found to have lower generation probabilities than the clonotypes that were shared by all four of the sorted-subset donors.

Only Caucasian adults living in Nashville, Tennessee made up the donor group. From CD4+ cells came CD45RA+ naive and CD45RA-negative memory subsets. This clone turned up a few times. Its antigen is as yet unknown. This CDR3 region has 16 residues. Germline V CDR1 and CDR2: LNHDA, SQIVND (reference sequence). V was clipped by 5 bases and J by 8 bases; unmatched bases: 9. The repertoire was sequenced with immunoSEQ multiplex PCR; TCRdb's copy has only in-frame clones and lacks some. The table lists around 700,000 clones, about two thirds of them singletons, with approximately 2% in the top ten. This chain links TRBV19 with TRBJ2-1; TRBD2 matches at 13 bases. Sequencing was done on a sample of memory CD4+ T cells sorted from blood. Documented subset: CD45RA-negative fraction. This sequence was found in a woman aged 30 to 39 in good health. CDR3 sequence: CASSFRLAGGSYEQFF. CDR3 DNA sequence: TGTGCCAGTAGTTTCAGACTAGCGGGAGGATCATATGAGCAGTTCTTC. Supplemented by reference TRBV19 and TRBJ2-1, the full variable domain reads DGGITQSPKYLFRKEGQNVTLSCEQNLNHDAMYWYRQDPGQGLRLIYYSQIVNDFQKGDIAEGYSVSREKKESFPLTVTSAQKNPTAFYLCASSFRLAGGSYEQFFGPGTRLTVL.